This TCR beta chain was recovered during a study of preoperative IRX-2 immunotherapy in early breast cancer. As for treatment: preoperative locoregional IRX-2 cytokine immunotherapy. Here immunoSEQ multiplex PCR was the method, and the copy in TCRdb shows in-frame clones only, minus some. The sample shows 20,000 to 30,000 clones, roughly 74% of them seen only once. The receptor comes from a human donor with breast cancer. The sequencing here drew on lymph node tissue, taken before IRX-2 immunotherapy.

CDR3 sequence: CASSLAPGTVTYGYTF. CDR3 in DNA: TGTGCCAGCAGCTTAGCACCCGGGACAGTAACCTATGGCTACACCTTC. The chain employs TRBV7-6 and TRBJ1-2; 7 positions agree with TRBD1. This CDR3 region has 16 residues. V shed 0 bases, J shed 4 bases, and the junction held 8 bases outside the gene matches. Per germline, CDR1 SGHVS and CDR2 FNYEAQ.